This T cell receptor (beta chain) derives from a study of T cell changes during pregnancy in multiple sclerosis (dated by TCRdb to about 2019). With respect to the entire study: The study examined how the T cell repertoire changed over the course of pregnancy in women with multiple sclerosis.

About this clone itself: Its cognate antigen has yet to be identified. The sample holds no much larger clone one base away, and base qualities are not on file.

Libraries were prepared through the immunoSEQ multiplex PCR assay. Not all clones reach the TCRdb copy of this immuneACCESS table, which keeps in-frame sequences only. Checked studies attribute under half of the gap to unresolved V genes and leave the rest unexplained. The sample table shows tens of thousands of clones, and 75% to 95% are seen once. The ten top clones hold about 0.91% of the sample. CDR1 is given as SGHTA and CDR2 as FQGNSA, both from the germline V gene. V sheds 5 bases and J sheds 8 bases, leaving 21 bases between their ends. The CDR3, cysteine through phenylalanine, is 15 amino acids long. The DNA shown is the 45-base CDR3, in frame from base 1.

This sample comprised peripheral blood, obtained before pregnancy. In this chain, TRBV7-2 is recombined with TRBJ1-2, with the D gene too uncertain to name. This sequence was found in a female donor with multiple sclerosis, enrolled in a pregnancy study. The CDR3 has the sequence CASSRDGPREEGYTF. The sequenced DNA: TGTGCCAGCAGCCGAGATGGACCGAGGGAGGAAGGCTACACCTTC.